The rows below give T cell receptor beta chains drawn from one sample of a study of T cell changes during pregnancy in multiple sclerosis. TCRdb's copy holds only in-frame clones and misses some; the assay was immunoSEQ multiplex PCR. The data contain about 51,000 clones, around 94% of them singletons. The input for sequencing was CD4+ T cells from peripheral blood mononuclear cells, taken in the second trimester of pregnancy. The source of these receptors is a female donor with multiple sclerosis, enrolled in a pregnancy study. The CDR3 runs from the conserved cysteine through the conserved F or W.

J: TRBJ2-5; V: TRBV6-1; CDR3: CASRLAGAGETQYF
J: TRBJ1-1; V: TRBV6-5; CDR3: CASSYRGGFMNTEAFF
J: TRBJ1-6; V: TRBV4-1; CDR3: CASSQARGSPLHF
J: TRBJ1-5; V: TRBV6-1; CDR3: CASTMWGINQPQHF
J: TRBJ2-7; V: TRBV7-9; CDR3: CASSLGQLYEQYF
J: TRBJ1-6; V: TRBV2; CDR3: CASSETYRANSYNSPLHF
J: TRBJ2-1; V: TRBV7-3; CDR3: CASSSHGGEQFF
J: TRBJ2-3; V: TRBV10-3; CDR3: CAISSSGGTDTQYF
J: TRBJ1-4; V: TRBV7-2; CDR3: CASSLGQTPNEKLFF
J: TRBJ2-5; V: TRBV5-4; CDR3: CASSPTGGETQYF
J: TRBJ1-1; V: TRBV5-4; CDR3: CASSLMGRAATEAFF
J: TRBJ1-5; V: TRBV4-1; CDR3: CASSQDYGRDCHF
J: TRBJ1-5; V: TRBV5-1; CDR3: CASSLEGGTGGIGNQPQHF
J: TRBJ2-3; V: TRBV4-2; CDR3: CASSQDLRMGLRNTQYF
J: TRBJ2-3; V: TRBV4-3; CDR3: CASSQDLDRGLTPDTQYF